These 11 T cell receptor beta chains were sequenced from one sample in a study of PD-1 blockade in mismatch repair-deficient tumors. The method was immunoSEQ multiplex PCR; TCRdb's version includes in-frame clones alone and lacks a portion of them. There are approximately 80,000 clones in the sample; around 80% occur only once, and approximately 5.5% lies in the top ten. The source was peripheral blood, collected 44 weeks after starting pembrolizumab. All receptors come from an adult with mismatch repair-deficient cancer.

The CDR3 loop reads CASSLGGRQFNYGYTF. The CDR3 DNA follows: TGTGCCAGCAGTTTAGGTGGACGACAGTTTAACTATGGCTACACCTTC. The chain combines TRBV28 with TRBJ1-2, with D perhaps TRBD1 (5 bases). Germline CDR1 reads MDHEN; CDR2 reads SYDVKM. The CDR3 contains 16 residues. Trimming stripped 2 bases from V and 1 base from J, with 14 bases between.

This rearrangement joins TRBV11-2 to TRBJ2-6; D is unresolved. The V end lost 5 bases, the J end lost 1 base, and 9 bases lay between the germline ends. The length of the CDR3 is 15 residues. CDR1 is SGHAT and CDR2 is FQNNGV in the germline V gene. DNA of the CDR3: TGTGCCAGCAGCCCCGACTCATCTGGGGCCAACGTCCTGACTTTC. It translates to CASSPDSSGANVLTF.

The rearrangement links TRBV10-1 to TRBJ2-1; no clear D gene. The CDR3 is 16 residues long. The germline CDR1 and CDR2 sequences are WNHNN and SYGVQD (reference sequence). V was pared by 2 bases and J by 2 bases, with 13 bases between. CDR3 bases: TGCGCCAGCAGTGAGCGGCGCGTATCCACCTACAATGAGCAGTTCTTC. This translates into CASSERRVSTYNEQFF.

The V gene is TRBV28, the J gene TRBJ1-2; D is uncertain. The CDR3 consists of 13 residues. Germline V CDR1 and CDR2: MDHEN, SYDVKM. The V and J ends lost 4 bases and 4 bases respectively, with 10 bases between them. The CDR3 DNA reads TGTGCCAGCAGTTCGCCACAGCCCTATGGCTACACCTTC. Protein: CASSSPQPYGYTF.

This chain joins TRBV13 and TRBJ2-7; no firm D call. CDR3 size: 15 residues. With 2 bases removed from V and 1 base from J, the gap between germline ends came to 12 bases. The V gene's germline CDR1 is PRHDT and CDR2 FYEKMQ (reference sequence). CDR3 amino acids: CASSLFTTGSYEQYF. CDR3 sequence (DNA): TGTGCCAGCAGCTTATTCACTACCGGATCCTACGAGCAGTACTTC.

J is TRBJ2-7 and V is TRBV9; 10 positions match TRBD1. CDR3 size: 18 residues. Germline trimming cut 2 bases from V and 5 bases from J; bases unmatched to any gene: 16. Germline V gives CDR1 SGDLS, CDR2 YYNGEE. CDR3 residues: CASSVSSTSGTGVHEQYF. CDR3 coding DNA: TGTGCCAGCAGCGTCTCCTCCACTTCCGGGACAGGGGTCCACGAGCAGTACTTC.

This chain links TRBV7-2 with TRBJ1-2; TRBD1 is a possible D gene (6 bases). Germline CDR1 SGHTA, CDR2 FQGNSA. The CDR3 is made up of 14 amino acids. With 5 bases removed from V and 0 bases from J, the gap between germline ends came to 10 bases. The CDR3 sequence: CASSRGAANYGYTF. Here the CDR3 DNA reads TGTGCCAGCAGCAGGGGGGCCGCTAACTATGGCTACACCTTC.

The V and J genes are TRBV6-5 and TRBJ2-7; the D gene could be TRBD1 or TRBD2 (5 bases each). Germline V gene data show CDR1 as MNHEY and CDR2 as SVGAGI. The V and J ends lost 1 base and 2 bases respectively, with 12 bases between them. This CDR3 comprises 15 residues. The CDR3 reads CASSYWQGATYEQYF. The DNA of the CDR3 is TGTGCCAGCAGTTACTGGCAGGGAGCCACCTACGAGCAGTACTTC.

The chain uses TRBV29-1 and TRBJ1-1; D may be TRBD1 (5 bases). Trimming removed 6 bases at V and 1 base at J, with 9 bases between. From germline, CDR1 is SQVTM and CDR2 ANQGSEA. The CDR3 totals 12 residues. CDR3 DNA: TGCAGCGTCCTGGGGCAGAACACTGAAGCTTTCTTT. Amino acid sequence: CSVLGQNTEAFF.

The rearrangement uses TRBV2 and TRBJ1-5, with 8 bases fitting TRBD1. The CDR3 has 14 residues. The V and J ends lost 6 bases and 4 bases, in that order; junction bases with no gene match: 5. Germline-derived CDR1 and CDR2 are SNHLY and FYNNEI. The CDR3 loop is CASSGQGNNQPQHF. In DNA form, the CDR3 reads TGTGCCAGCAGCGGACAGGGTAATAATCAGCCCCAGCATTTT.

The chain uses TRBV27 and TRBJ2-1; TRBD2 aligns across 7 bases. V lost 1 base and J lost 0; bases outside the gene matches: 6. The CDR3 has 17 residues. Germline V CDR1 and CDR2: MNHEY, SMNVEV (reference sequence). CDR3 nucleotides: TGTGCCAGCAGTTTATTTGGATGGGAGGGCTCCTACAATGAGCAGTTCTTC. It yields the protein CASSLFGWEGSYNEQFF.